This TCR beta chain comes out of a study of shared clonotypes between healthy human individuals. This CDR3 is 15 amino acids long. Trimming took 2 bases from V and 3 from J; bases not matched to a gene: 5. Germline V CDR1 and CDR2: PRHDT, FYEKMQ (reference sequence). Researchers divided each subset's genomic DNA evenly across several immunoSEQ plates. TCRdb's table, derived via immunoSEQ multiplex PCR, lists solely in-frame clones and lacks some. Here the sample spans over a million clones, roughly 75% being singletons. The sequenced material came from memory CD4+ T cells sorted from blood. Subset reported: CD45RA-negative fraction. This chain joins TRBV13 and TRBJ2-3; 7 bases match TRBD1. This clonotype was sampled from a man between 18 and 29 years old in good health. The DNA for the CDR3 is TGTGCCAGCAGCTTAATCGACAGGGATACAGATACGCAGTATTTT. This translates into CASSLIDRDTDTQYF.